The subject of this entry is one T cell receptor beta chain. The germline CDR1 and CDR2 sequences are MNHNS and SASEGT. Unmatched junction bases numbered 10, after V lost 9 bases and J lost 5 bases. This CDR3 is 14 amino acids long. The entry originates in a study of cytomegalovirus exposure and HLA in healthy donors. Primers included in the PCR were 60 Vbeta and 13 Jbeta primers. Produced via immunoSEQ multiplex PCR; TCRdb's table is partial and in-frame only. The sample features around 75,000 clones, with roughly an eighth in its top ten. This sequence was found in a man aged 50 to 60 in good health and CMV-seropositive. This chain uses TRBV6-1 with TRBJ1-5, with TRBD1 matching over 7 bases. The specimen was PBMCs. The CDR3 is CASRRGDSYQPQHF. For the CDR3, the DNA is TGTGCCAGTAGGAGAGGGGACAGCTATCAGCCCCAGCATTTT.